Below, 5 T cell receptor beta chains from the same sample are listed, as sequenced in a study of T cell responses to AZD1222 COVID-19 vaccine. This table comes from immunoSEQ multiplex PCR, and its TCRdb copy is limited to in-frame clones, with some not included. The sample holds 95,000 to 150,000 clones, over 75% seen once. Here the sequenced sample was peripheral blood, taken on day 0 of AZD1222 vaccination. These receptors came from an adult in good health.

In DNA, the CDR3 is TGTGCCAGCAGCTTAATCGGCGCTAATGAGCAGTTCTTC. It encodes CASSLIGANEQFF. The V call is TRBV7-9, the J call TRBJ2-1; D is undetermined. CDR1 and CDR2 (germline): SEHNR, FQNEAQ (reference sequence). With 2 bases removed from V and 7 bases from J, the gap between germline ends came to 9 bases. The CDR3 has 13 residues.

The chain couples TRBV5-4 to TRBJ2-7; 7 bases align to TRBD2. Germline loops: CDR1 SGHNT, CDR2 YYREEE (reference sequence). The CDR3 is 15 amino acids. V lost 1 base to trimming and J lost 5 bases; unmatched junction nucleotides: 9. CDR3 in DNA: TGTGCCAGCAGCTTGTGGACGGGAGGAAGCGACGAGCAGTACTTC. Its translation: CASSLWTGGSDEQYF.

The chain has TRBV19 and TRBJ2-2; D ambiguous. Trimming stripped 3 bases from V and 0 bases from J, with 8 bases between. The CDR3 runs 15 residues. Germline CDR1 reads LNHDA; CDR2 reads SQIVND (reference sequence). DNA for the CDR3: TGTGCCAGTAGTATTCAGCTGACGAACACCGGGGAGCTGTTTTTT. As protein: CASSIQLTNTGELFF. The full variable domain, in which reference TRBV19 and TRBJ2-2 provide the parts outside the CDR3, is DGGITQSPKYLFRKEGQNVTLSCEQNLNHDAMYWYRQDPGQGLRLIYYSQIVNDFQKGDIAEGYSVSREKKESFPLTVTSAQKNPTAFYLCASSIQLTNTGELFFGEGSRLTVL.

V usage is TRBV21-1 and J usage is TRBJ2-1; the DNA was not compared with TRBD2, the D call given in the table. TRBV21-1 is a listed pseudogene. This CDR3 region has 17 residues. CDR3 nucleotides: TGTGCCAGCACCCCCGGAGGCTTCTACCGCTCCTACAATGAGCAGTTCTTC. It encodes CASTPGGFYRSYNEQFF.

The J gene is TRBJ2-7, the V gene TRBV6-6, with 9 bases matching TRBD1. The CDR3 consists of 15 residues. Germline V gene lookup returns CDR1 MNHNY and CDR2 SVGAGI (reference sequence). V gave up 5 bases and J gave up 5 bases; unmatched junction bases: 10. The CDR3 sequence: CASSHPGQGSDEQYF. The DNA of the CDR3 is TGTGCCAGCAGTCATCCGGGACAGGGATCGGACGAGCAGTACTTC.